What follows describes a single TCR beta chain. Without the conserved terminal phenylalanine or tryptophan, this CDR3 likely stems from a read error. Unmatched junction bases numbered 8, after V lost 7 bases and J lost 5 bases. The CDR3 extends over 15 amino acids. In germline, CDR1 is ENHRY, CDR2 SYGVKD. In TCRdb, the reads were re-called with MiXCR into one record per CDR3 protein. This sample has about 680,000 distinct CDR3 sequences, with 20% to 25% found just once. The data were obtained in a study of T cell repertoires in cytomegalovirus infection. Study information: Public TCR beta signatures indicated both CMV infection and matching HLA type.

Sequenced sample: CD8+ T cells from PBMCs. This TCR was sampled from a human donor in good health (CMV status not recorded). Some clones in this sample may be carry-over from other donors' samples. This chain links TRBV10-3 with TRBJ2-3; 11 positions match TRBD2. CDR3 in DNA: TGTGCCATCACCCTTAGCGGGGGGGCCTTAGATACGCAGTATTTA. Translating gives CAITLSGGALDTQYL.